Presented here are 7 T cell receptor beta chains from one specimen sequenced in a study of blood T cell repertoires in COVID-19. Method: immunoSEQ multiplex PCR; TCRdb's copy keeps in-frame clones and lacks some. The sample lists hundreds of thousands of clones, 89% occurring once. The sequenced sample consisted of peripheral blood. Receptor source: a woman aged 25 to 39 with COVID-19, enrolled during active disease.

This chain joins TRBV5-4 and TRBJ1-2; 10 nucleotides align to TRBD1. The CDR3 has 16 amino acids. The ends lost 5 bases at V and 5 bases at J; junction bases unmatched: 12. The germline gives CDR1 SGHNT, CDR2 YYREEE (reference sequence). The CDR3 DNA is TGTGCCAGCAGTACCGGGACAGGGGCCGCGTGGTATGGCTACACCTTC. Encoded protein: CASSTGTGAAWYGYTF.

This clone was seen only once. This rearrangement joins TRBV3-1 (or the pseudogene TRBV3-2) to TRBJ2-7; 9 positions agree with TRBD1. The germline V gene has CDR1 LGHDT and CDR2 YNNKEL (reference sequence). The CDR3 totals 17 residues. V was clipped by 1 base and J by 1 base; unmatched bases: 8. The CDR3 here is CASSQGTGGGGSYEQYF. CDR3 nucleotides: TGTGCCAGCAGCCAAGGAACAGGGGGCGGCGGGTCCTACGAGCAGTACTTC.

The gene calls are TRBV7-6 and TRBJ1-1; TRBD1 matches at 7 bases. In germline, CDR1 is SGHVS, CDR2 FNYEAQ. The CDR3 consists of 14 residues. Trimming cost V 5 bases and J 3 bases; bases outside gene matches: 6. Here the CDR3 reads CASSLQQGYTEAFF. For the CDR3, the DNA is TGTGCCAGCAGCCTGCAACAGGGGTACACTGAAGCTTTCTTT. Supplemented by reference TRBV7-6 and TRBJ1-1, the full variable domain reads GAGVSQSPRYKVTKRGQDVALRCDPISGHVSLYWYRQALGQGPEFLTYFNYEAQQDKSGLPNDRFSAERPEGSISTLTIQRTEQRDSAMYRCASSLQQGYTEAFFGQGTRLTVV.

The genes are TRBV11-2 and TRBJ2-7; perhaps TRBD1 as D (6 bases). The CDR3 is made up of 15 amino acids. The V end lost 4 bases, the J end lost 3 bases, and 16 bases lay between the germline ends. The germline CDR1 and CDR2 sequences are SGHAT and FQNNGV. The CDR3 region is CASSSPGQDYYEQYF. CDR3 coding DNA: TGTGCCAGCAGCTCGCCGGGACAAGATTACTACGAGCAGTACTTC. The complete variable domain, with remaining parts taken from reference TRBV11-2 and TRBJ2-7, reads EAGVAQSPRYKIIEKRQSVAFWCNPISGHATLYWYQQILGQGPKLLIQFQNNGVVDDSQLPKDRFSAERLKGVDSTLKIQPAKLEDSAVYLCASSSPGQDYYEQYFGPGTRLTVT.

The CDR3 is CASSVLPQDSGNTIYF. CDR3 DNA: TGTGCCAGCAGCGTATTACCCCAGGACTCTGGAAACACCATATATTTT. The chain uses TRBV9 and TRBJ1-3, with D unclear. The V and J ends lost 1 base and 0 bases respectively, with 11 bases between them. Germline CDR1 and CDR2: SGDLS and YYNGEE. The CDR3 covers 16 residues.

This clone appeared once. Other DNA sequences in the same sample also yield this CDR3. The gene calls are TRBV4-3 and TRBJ1-1; D perhaps matches TRBD1 (6 bases). CDR3 length: 15 amino acids. V was cut by 0 bases and J by 0 bases, with 8 bases left in between. Germline V lookup: CDR1 LGHNA, CDR2 YSLEER. In DNA form, the CDR3 reads TGCGCCAGCAGCCAAGATCAGGGGCTGAACACTGAAGCTTTCTTT. This encodes CASSQDQGLNTEAFF.

V gene TRBV5-1 combines with J gene TRBJ2-1; D perhaps matches TRBD2 (7 bases). The V gene's germline CDR1 is SGHRS and CDR2 YFSETQ. With 4 bases removed from V and 3 bases from J, the gap between germline ends came to 14 bases. The CDR3 loop spans 15 amino acids. CDR3 sequence (DNA): TGCGCCAGCAGCCGACGGGGGGCCAACTACAATGAGCAGTTCTTC. Protein sequence: CASSRRGANYNEQFF. Combining the CDR3 with reference TRBV5-1 and TRBJ2-1 gives the whole variable domain KAGVTQTPRYLIKTRGQQVTLSCSPISGHRSVSWYQQTPGQGLQFLFEYFSETQRNKGNFPGRFSGRQFSNSRSEMNVSTLELGDSALYLCASSRRGANYNEQFFGPGTRLTVL.